These T cell receptor beta chains were read from a single sample in a study of blood T cell repertoires in COVID-19. Here immunoSEQ multiplex PCR was the method, and the copy in TCRdb shows in-frame clones only, minus some. The sample has roughly 46,000 clones, 80% to 90% seen once. Sequenced sample: peripheral blood. Receptor source: a human donor in a cohort sampled during active COVID-19. The donor label of this sample is uncertain. Each CDR3 is given with its conserved first and last residue. A D gene is named only where the DNA matches it firmly. Clone size, where shown, is once, few, many, or a class for clones that have expanded.

V	length	D	J	size	DNA	CDR3
TRBV27	18	TRBD2	TRBJ2-7	NA	TGTGCCAGCAGTCCGCTCCCAATATCTAGCGGCGCCTCCTACGAGCAGTACTTC	CASSPLPISSGASYEQYF
TRBV7-3	14	TRBD2	TRBJ2-1	NA	TGTGCCAGCAGCTTCGGGACTAGGGCCAATGAGCAGTTCTTC	CASSFGTRANEQFF
TRBV4-1	16	NA	TRBJ2-1	NA	TGCGCCAGCAGCCAAGGGGCAGCGACAGTATACAATGAGCAGTTCTTC	CASSQGAATVYNEQFF
TRBV5-4	16	TRBD1	TRBJ1-2	NA	TGTGCCAGCAGCTTGTTCGGACAGGGGCGCGTCTATGGCTACACCTTC	CASSLFGQGRVYGYTF
TRBV28	14	TRBD1	TRBJ2-7	NA	TGTGCCAGCAGAATCTCGACAGGGACCTACGAGCAGTACTTC	CASRISTGTYEQYF
TRBV19	16	NA	TRBJ2-2	NA	TGTGCCAGTAGTACCACACTCGGGGGGCAGGGCGGGGAGCTGTTTTTT	CASSTTLGGQGGELFF
TRBV7-6	17	TRBD1	TRBJ1-5	few	TGTGCCAGCAGCTTAACGATTTCCGGGACAGGGGGTCAGCCCCAGCATTTT	CASSLTISGTGGQPQHF
TRBV25-1	17	TRBD2	TRBJ2-1	NA	TGTGCCAGCAGTGTCGGACTAGCGGGGGCCGCCTACAATGAGCAGTTCTTC	CASSVGLAGAAYNEQFF
TRBV12-5	16	NA	TRBJ2-1	few	TGTGCTAGTGGCCCTCAAACAGGGCCTAATTACAATGAGCAGTTCTTC	CASGPQTGPNYNEQFF
TRBV4-3	13	NA	TRBJ1-3	NA	TGCGCCAGCAGCCAATTCGAGGGGGACACCATATATTTT	CASSQFEGDTIYF
TRBV24-1	17	TRBD2	TRBJ2-5	few	TGTGCCACCAGTGAGGGGAAAAGCGGGGGGATTAAAGAGACCCAGTACTTC	CATSEGKSGGIKETQYF
TRBV25-1	14	NA	TRBJ2-4	once	TGTGCCAGCAGTCCACAGGGAGCCAAAAACATTCAGTACTTC	CASSPQGAKNIQYF
TRBV3-1/TRBV3-2	15	TRBD2	TRBJ2-5	NA	TGTGCCAGCAGCCAAGAACTAGCGGGGATGGAGACCCAGTACTTC	CASSQELAGMETQYF
TRBV5-1	15	TRBD1	TRBJ1-6	NA	TGCGCCAGCCAGACCGGGACAGCCTATAATTCACCCCTCCACTTT	CASQTGTAYNSPLHF
TRBV12-5	14	NA	TRBJ2-7	NA	TGTGCTAGTGGCCTGGGGGGGCCCTCCTACGAGCAGTACTTC	CASGLGGPSYEQYF
TRBV9	15	TRBD1	TRBJ1-3	once	TGTGCCAGCAGCGCCTGGGACAGCTCTGGAAACACCATATATTTT	CASSAWDSSGNTIYF
TRBV19	14	NA	TRBJ1-2	NA	TGTGCCAGTAGTATCTTAGACAGCTACTATGGCTACACCTTC	CASSILDSYYGYTF
TRBV2	15	NA	TRBJ2-7	NA	TGTGCCAGCAATAACTTCCCCACCCTATCCTACGAGCAGTACTTC	CASNNFPTLSYEQYF
TRBV5-1	16	NA	TRBJ2-7	few	TGCGCCAGCAGCTTGGTGACACCCCCTAAGCCCTACGAGCAGTACTTC	CASSLVTPPKPYEQYF
TRBV7-9	15	TRBD2	TRBJ2-7	NA	TGTGCCAGCAGCTTACTGCGGGGGGTCGTCTACGAGCAGTACTTC	CASSLLRGVVYEQYF
TRBV7-2	13	NA	TRBJ1-2	NA	TGTGCCAGCGGCTCGACTGAAGACTATGGCTACACCTTC	CASGSTEDYGYTF
TRBV5-1	14	TRBD1	TRBJ1-5	NA	TGCGCCAGCAGCTTGTCAGGGGGAACTCAGCCCCAGCATTTT	CASSLSGGTQPQHF
TRBV10-3	14	NA	TRBJ1-6	NA	TGTGCCATCAGTGAACAGGAACTTACCTCACCCCTCCACTTT	CAISEQELTSPLHF
TRBV5-1	14	NA	TRBJ1-3	NA	TGCGCCAGCAGCTTGGCCAGCTCTGGAAACACCATATATTTT	CASSLASSGNTIYF
TRBV6-1	14	NA	TRBJ1-1	NA	TGTGCCAGCAGTGAAGGGCCGGGAGGCACTGAAGCTTTCTTT	CASSEGPGGTEAFF
TRBV6-2/TRBV6-3	12	NA	TRBJ1-2	NA	TGTGCCAGCAGCAGGGGAAAAGAAGGCTACACCTTC	CASSRGKEGYTF
TRBV18	14	TRBD1	TRBJ2-7	NA	TGTGCCAGCTCACCGTCGACAGGGAGAGGCGAGCAGTACTTC	CASSPSTGRGEQYF
TRBV5-1	16	NA	TRBJ2-3	NA	TGCGCCAGCAGCTTGATAGGGCGGGGAGGCACAGATACGCAGTATTTT	CASSLIGRGGTDTQYF
TRBV7-2	15	TRBD1	TRBJ2-1	NA	TGTGCCAGCAGCTTGGGGACAGGGGGCATGGGTGAGCAGTTCTTC	CASSLGTGGMGEQFF
TRBV6-5	13	TRBD2	TRBJ2-5	NA	TGTGCCAGCACTCAGCGGGGGCAAGAGACCCAGTACTTC	CASTQRGQETQYF
TRBV6-4	16	NA	TRBJ2-6	NA	TGTGCCAGCAGTGAAAGTACAGGATCTGGGGCCAACGTCCTGACTTTC	CASSESTGSGANVLTF
TRBV9	15	TRBD2	TRBJ2-1	NA	TGTGCCAGCAGCGCTGCCGGGGGGGCCGACGGTGAGCAGTTCTTC	CASSAAGGADGEQFF
TRBV5-1	14	NA	TRBJ2-1	NA	TGCGCCAGCAGCTCCGGGGGGCTTTACAATGAGCAGTTCTTC	CASSSGGLYNEQFF
TRBV9	13	NA	TRBJ1-3	medium-sized	TGTGCCAGCAGCGTGGAGGGGGGAAACACCATATATTTT	CASSVEGGNTIYF
TRBV20-1	10	NA	TRBJ1-2	NA	TGCAGTGCTAGGGCCTATGGCTACACCTTC	CSARAYGYTF
TRBV7-9	19	TRBD2	TRBJ2-7	NA	TGTGCCAGCAGCTATCGTGTCAGCGGGGGAGCAAGGGTGGCGTACGAGCAGTACTTC	CASSYRVSGGARVAYEQYF
TRBV5-4	15	TRBD1	TRBJ2-5	NA	TGTGCCAGCAGCTCTCTAGGGGGCTCCGGAGAGACCCAGTACTTC	CASSSLGGSGETQYF
TRBV13	15	TRBD1	TRBJ1-2	NA	TGTGCCAGCAGCCCCCGGACAGGGAACCACTATGGCTACACCTTC	CASSPRTGNHYGYTF
TRBV6-5	14	NA	TRBJ1-2	once	TGTGCCAGCAGTTACTCGAGTGGGGCCTATGGCTACACCTTC	CASSYSSGAYGYTF
TRBV6-1	11	TRBD1	TRBJ1-1	NA	TGTGCCAGCAGTGAGCGAGCCCAGGGGGATTTT	CASSERAQGDF
TRBV6-1	14	TRBD1	TRBJ1-6	few	TGTGCCAGCAGTGAGACAGGGAGGAATTCACCCCTCCACTTT	CASSETGRNSPLHF
TRBV5-1	18	TRBD2	TRBJ2-5	NA	TGCGCCAGCAGCTTGGCACTAGCGGGGGGGCCAGGAGGGGAGACCCAGTACTTC	CASSLALAGGPGGETQYF
TRBV5-5	14	NA	TRBJ2-1	NA	TGTGCCAGCAGCTTGTGGCAGGGCTACAATGAGCAGTTCTTC	CASSLWQGYNEQFF
TRBV7-2	15	TRBD1	TRBJ2-7	NA	TGTGCCAGCAGCTTAATGGGGACAGGGGCCTACGAGCAGTACTTC	CASSLMGTGAYEQYF
TRBV30	14	TRBD1	TRBJ1-2	once	TGTGCCTGGAGTTCGGGCAGGGGGGAGGATGGCTACACCTTC	CAWSSGRGEDGYTF
TRBV5-1	14	NA	TRBJ1-2	NA	TGCGCCAGCAGCTTGGAGACAGGCTCGACTGGCTACACCTTC	CASSLETGSTGYTF